This T cell receptor (beta chain) was obtained from a study of T cells in tuberculosis. At study entry, adolescents had tuberculin skin tests and IGRA screening. This CDR3 is 17 amino acids long. CDR1 and CDR2 (germline): SGHRS, YFSETQ. After removal of 5 bases from V and 6 bases from J, the junction contained 12 bases not matched to a gene. Some clones are missing from TCRdb's copy, which holds only in-frame ones; the method was immunoSEQ multiplex PCR. The sample lists roughly 45,000 clones, roughly 94% occurring once. V is TRBV5-1 and J is TRBJ2-1, with 12 bases matching TRBD2. This TCR was recovered from a donor aged 10-30 years with latent tuberculosis or without tuberculosis infection. Some clones in this sample may be carry-over from other donors' samples. The sequenced material came from PBMCs. The CDR3 spells CASRRDLGLAGGNEQFF. The CDR3 DNA sequence: TGCGCCAGCAGGCGGGATTTGGGACTAGCGGGCGGCAATGAGCAGTTCTTC.